This TCR beta chain comes out of a study of technical replicates of blood from a few donors. TCRdb's copy holds only in-frame clones and misses some; the assay was immunoSEQ multiplex PCR. The sample yields 65,000 to 70,000 clones, 75% to 90% seen once. This clone was detected only once. Sequencing was done on a sample of PBMCs. This TCR was recovered from a human donor in good health. Some clones in this sample may be carry-over from other donors' samples.

The CDR3 DNA follows: TGTGCCAGCAGCTTACGAACAACGGGAGTCCACAATGAGCAGTTCTTC. It is translated as CASSLRTTGVHNEQFF. The rearrangement joins TRBV7-2 to TRBJ2-1; maybe TRBD2 (6 bases). The V and J ends lost 2 bases and 5 bases respectively, with 16 bases between them. Per germline, CDR1 SGHTA and CDR2 FQGNSA. The CDR3 totals 16 residues.